This TCR beta chain was observed in a study of radiotherapy plus CTLA-4 blockade in lung cancer. Looking at the study overall: For around 18% of patients, objective responses occurred, and approximately 31% had disease control. Overall study results and limits: Response was reportedly best predicted by early blood T cell clone dynamics, with interferon-beta. Blood saw expansion of tumor-derived TCR clones after radiotherapy plus ipilimumab.

Chemo-refractory metastatic non-small-cell lung cancer patients were treated with focal radiation plus CTLA-4 blockade with ipilimumab. This clone was detected only a few times. Its specificity is not known. Profiled with immunoSEQ multiplex PCR; TCRdb holds only in-frame clones, not every one. The sample has about 15,000 clones; about 70% are singletons. The CDR3 extends over 15 amino acids. CDR1 and CDR2 (germline): SGHTA, FQGNSA. With V trimmed by 5 bases and J by 8 bases, 11 bases remained unmatched. The clonotype originates from a human donor with non-small cell lung cancer whose response to radiotherapy plus ipilimumab could not be evaluated. The sequenced sample was peripheral blood, obtained from a patient treated with radiotherapy plus ipilimumab. The chain couples TRBV7-2 to TRBJ1-1; 10 bases match TRBD1. This chain's CDR3 is CASSPMDRGNSEAFF. CDR3 nucleotides: TGTGCCAGCAGCCCCATGGACAGGGGGAATTCGGAAGCTTTCTTT.